This T cell receptor (beta chain) derives from a study of breast tumors, draining lymph nodes, adjacent tissues. Study-level findings and limits: Most tumor T cells seemingly derive from lymph node, then expand in tumor.

The CDR3 length is 11 residues. Trimming removed 4 bases at V and 7 bases at J, with 5 bases between. CDR1 and CDR2 (germline): LNHDA, SQIVND (reference sequence). Each CDR3 protein gets one entry after TCRdb re-called the multiplex PCR reads with MiXCR. Seen here are tens of thousands of distinct CDR3 sequences, more than 25% observed once, and the top ten hold 7.5% to 10%. This clonotype was observed many times. Its antigen is not known. Breast cancer patients provided tissue from their axillary draining lymph nodes. The sequence came from a female donor with breast cancer. Some clones in this sample may be carry-over from other donors' samples. Source material: axillary lymph node tissue. This chain links TRBV19 with TRBJ2-1; D gene ambiguous. The CDR3 spells CASSTWNEQFF. The CDR3 nucleotides are TGTGCCAGTAGTACCTGGAATGAGCAGTTCTTC.